The 8 T cell receptor beta chains below were found in one sample sequenced in a study of OX40 agonist ivuxolimab in advanced cancers. Generated by immunoSEQ multiplex PCR, the TCRdb table keeps only in-frame clones and is missing some. This table has approximately 99,000 clones, around 93% appearing once. This specimen consisted of CD4+ or CD8+ T cells sorted from blood, obtained in a trial of the OX40 agonist ivuxolimab. The receptor source for this set is an adult with an advanced solid tumor such as melanoma, head and neck, liver or kidney cancer.

Judged by abundance, this clone is medium-sized. The chain has TRBV2 and TRBJ1-3, with D possibly matching TRBD1 (6 bases). The CDR3 has 14 amino acids. Germline lookup yields CDR1 SNHLY and CDR2 FYNNEI. Trimming cost V 4 bases and J 0 bases, with 7 bases left between them. The DNA for the CDR3 is TGTGCCAGCAGTGCGGACAGCTCTGGAAACACCATATATTTT. Protein: CASSADSSGNTIYF.

This chain connects TRBV27 to TRBJ2-5; D possibly matches TRBD1 or TRBD2 (5 bases each). There are 15 residues in the CDR3. V was clipped by 2 bases and J by 4 bases, with 14 bases between them. CDR1 and CDR2 from the germline V gene are MNHEY and SMNVEV (reference sequence). Here the CDR3 reads CASSLGPGARETQYF. In DNA form, the CDR3 reads TGTGCCAGCAGTTTAGGGCCCGGGGCTCGAGAGACCCAGTACTTC.

The chain joins TRBV15 to TRBJ2-7, with D hard to call. V was trimmed by 0 bases and J by 6 bases, leaving 12 bases between them. CDR1 and CDR2 (germline): LNHNV, YYDKDF (reference sequence). This CDR3 has 14 amino acids. CDR3 sequence: CATSRDITVGEQYF. CDR3 DNA: TGTGCCACCAGCAGAGATATAACAGTTGGCGAGCAGTACTTC.

V usage is TRBV6-5 and J usage is TRBJ1-2, with 7 bases aligning to TRBD1. This CDR3 is built from 13 residues. Per the germline V gene, CDR1 is MNHEY and CDR2 is SVGAGI. V lost 5 bases and J lost 1; bases outside the gene matches: 1. The CDR3 reads CASSTGVNYGYTF. The CDR3 nucleotides are TGTGCCAGCAGTACAGGGGTTAACTATGGCTACACCTTC.

V and J are TRBV9 and TRBJ2-7; 13 bases are shared with TRBD2. CDR3 length: 17 amino acids. The germline CDR1 and CDR2 sequences are SGDLS and YYNGEE. V was pared by 3 bases and J by 0 bases, with 6 bases of the junction left unmatched. DNA for the CDR3: TGTGCCAGCAGCGCCGGGACTAGCGGGACTAGCTCCTACGAGCAGTACTTC. It codes for CASSAGTSGTSSYEQYF.

For the CDR3, the DNA is TGTGCCAGCAGCCGGACTAGCGGCATTCACACCGGGGAGCTGTTTTTT. Its translation is CASSRTSGIHTGELFF. The genes are TRBV7-9 and TRBJ2-2; TRBD2 agrees at 10 bases. From germline, CDR1 is SEHNR and CDR2 FQNEAQ (reference sequence). The ends lost 5 bases at V and 3 bases at J; junction bases unmatched: 6. CDR3 size: 16 residues.

This clone was seen just once. The chain couples TRBV20-1 to TRBJ2-7, with D unresolved. The V gene lost 3 bases and the J gene lost 4 bases, with 7 bases spanning the gap. The CDR3 covers 11 residues. The germline V gene has CDR1 DFQATT and CDR2 SNEGSKA (reference sequence). The CDR3 sequence is CSASPEYEQYF. In nucleotides, the CDR3 is TGCAGTGCTAGTCCTGAGTACGAGCAGTACTTC.

The chain carries TRBV5-8 and TRBJ2-7, with TRBD2 as a possible D gene (6 bases). The CDR3 runs 14 residues. Germline V gene sequence: CDR1 SGHTS, CDR2 YDEGEE. The V end lost 4 bases, the J end lost 3 bases, and 14 bases lay between the germline ends. In nucleotides, the CDR3 is TGTGCCAGCAGCCAAGGTAGCGGAGACTACGAGCAGTACTTC. It codes for CASSQGSGDYEQYF.